These T cell receptor beta chains were read from a single sample in a study of circulating and synovial CD4+ cells in juvenile arthritis. The repertoire was sequenced with immunoSEQ multiplex PCR; TCRdb's copy has only in-frame clones and lacks some. The sample gives about 34,000 clones, roughly 96% of which show up once; roughly 0.2% is in the top ten. The sample taken for sequencing was CD4+ T cells from blood. The receptors were sampled from a human donor with juvenile idiopathic arthritis. Each CDR3 is given with its conserved first and last residue.

j_gene: TRBJ1-1
v_gene: TRBV29-1
CDR3aa: CSGDVGGRTEAFF

j_gene: TRBJ2-3
v_gene: TRBV7-3
CDR3aa: CASSLSVLRGMGTDTQYF

j_gene: TRBJ1-2
v_gene: TRBV4-2
CDR3aa: CASSQGGQGNYGYTF

j_gene: TRBJ1-3
v_gene: TRBV21-1
CDR3aa: CASSLLRGPGNTIYF

j_gene: TRBJ1-2
v_gene: TRBV20-1
CDR3aa: CSALAGYGYTF

j_gene: TRBJ1-1
v_gene: TRBV30
CDR3aa: CAWSRGQSPDTEAFF

j_gene: TRBJ2-1
v_gene: TRBV7-9
CDR3aa: CASSQLASEQFF

j_gene: TRBJ2-7
v_gene: TRBV4-2
CDR3aa: CASSQDSSAGGYEQYF

j_gene: TRBJ1-2
v_gene: TRBV30
CDR3aa: CAWSARGQSYGYTF

j_gene: TRBJ1-2
v_gene: TRBV7-9
CDR3aa: CASSLGGQGLSGYTF

j_gene: TRBJ1-4
v_gene: TRBV28
CDR3aa: CASSLRASNEKLFF

j_gene: TRBJ1-1
v_gene: TRBV15
CDR3aa: CATSRDKNTEAFF

j_gene: TRBJ1-5
v_gene: TRBV6-5
CDR3aa: CASRPGEGRNQPQHF

j_gene: TRBJ2-5
v_gene: TRBV5-1
CDR3aa: CASSLRGQETQYF

j_gene: TRBJ2-1
v_gene: TRBV7-9
CDR3aa: CASSRLLAESNEQFF

j_gene: TRBJ1-1
v_gene: TRBV28
CDR3aa: CASSTHGTGPPEAFF

j_gene: TRBJ2-5
v_gene: TRBV7-9
CDR3aa: CASSTARGGSQETQYF

j_gene: TRBJ2-7
v_gene: TRBV5-1
CDR3aa: CASSRSRSLDEQYF